The sequence of this TCR beta chain was determined in a study of cytomegalovirus exposure and HLA in healthy donors. The CDR3 consists of 14 residues. The germline CDR1 and CDR2 sequences are SEHNR and FQNEAQ (reference sequence). The ends were cut back, 3 bases at V and 2 bases at J, with 11 bases in the middle. With regard to this clone: This specimen includes other DNA sequences encoding the same CDR3.

The PCR had 60 Vbeta and 13 Jbeta primers. Libraries were prepared by immunoSEQ multiplex PCR; TCRdb keeps only in-frame clonotypes and omits some of them. The sample yields 200,000 to 250,000 clones, under 90% seen once. The clonotype was recovered from a human donor in good health. The sequenced sample consisted of PBMCs. The chain is built from TRBV7-9 and TRBJ2-7, with D possibly being TRBD1 (6 bases). DNA of the CDR3: TGTGCCAGCAGCTTCCGGGACACCCCCTACGAGCAGTACTTC. This gives the protein CASSFRDTPYEQYF. Using reference TRBV7-9 and TRBJ2-7 for the parts outside the CDR3, the full variable domain is DTGVSQNPRHKITKRGQNVTFRCDPISEHNRLYWYRQTLGQGPEFLTYFQNEAQLEKSRLLSDRFSAERPKGSFSTLEIQRTEQGDSAMYLCASSFRDTPYEQYFGPGTRLTVT.